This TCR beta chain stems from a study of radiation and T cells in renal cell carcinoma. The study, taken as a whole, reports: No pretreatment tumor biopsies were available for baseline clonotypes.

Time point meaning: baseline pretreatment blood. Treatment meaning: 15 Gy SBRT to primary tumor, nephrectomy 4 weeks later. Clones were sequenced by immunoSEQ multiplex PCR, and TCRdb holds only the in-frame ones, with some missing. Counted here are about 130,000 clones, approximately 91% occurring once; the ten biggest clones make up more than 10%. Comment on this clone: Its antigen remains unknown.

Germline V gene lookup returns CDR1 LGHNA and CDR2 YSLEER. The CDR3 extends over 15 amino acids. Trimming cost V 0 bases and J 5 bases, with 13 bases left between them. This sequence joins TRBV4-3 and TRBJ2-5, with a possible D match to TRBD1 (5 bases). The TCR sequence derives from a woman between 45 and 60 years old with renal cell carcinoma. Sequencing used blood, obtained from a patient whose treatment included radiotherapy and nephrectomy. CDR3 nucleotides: TGCGCCAGCAGCCAAGATTATGCAGGGCGGGAGACCCAGTACTTC. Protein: CASSQDYAGRETQYF.